This TCR beta chain came from a study of shared clonotypes between healthy human individuals (dated by TCRdb to between 2020 and 2021). At the level of the whole study: Three men and a couple of women, aged 18 to 49 years, made up the cohort. The study deeply sequenced blood TCR repertoires of 5 or 6 healthy adults to estimate repertoire size and the extent of clonotype sharing between individuals. Libraries were prepared and TCR repertoires were sequenced by different laboratories using diverse techniques, in order to increase sequencing depth and limit assay-specific biases. Each donor's leukapheresis produced roughly between roughly 0.85 and 10 billion PBMCs.

Healthy HIV-negative adults with no recently reported acute infections or vaccinations were included as donors. All donors were Caucasian adults living in Nashville, Tennessee, USA. For unsorted samples, 90 million or so PBMCs were counted, and genomic DNA was extracted using the QIAamp DNA Blood Mini kit. After blood collection by leukapheresis, PBMCs were isolated using Ficoll-Histopaque density gradient centrifugation and then cryopreserved in the vapor phase of liquid nitrogen. Using the deep immunoSEQ assay, TCR CDR3 regions were amplified from genomic DNA by multiplex PCR. Extracted genomic DNA from each cell subset was spread evenly across all wells of several immunoSEQ 96-well plates, with each plate serving as a replicate. Each replicate PCR for unsorted PBMC received approximately 0.3 ug genomic DNA, equal to tens of thousands of T cell genomes. Ten immunoSEQ deep assay plates were used to sequence unsorted PBMC genomic DNA. Purified libraries were measured with a Qubit 3.0 fluorometer, size-checked on a Bioanalyzer 2100, and measured again with the KAPA Library Quantification kit. Each immunoSEQ 96-well plate was sequenced on its own single-read 150-cycle Illumina NextSeq 550 flow cell. Per the original workflow: Because the immunoSEQ output held only junctional sequences and lacked quality scores, the filtering could not match the filtering applied to full-length reads. To assign V/J genes and CDR3, sequences were annotated against IMGT germline references using PyIR, a Python wrapper for IgBLAST v1.9. Reads were filtered out if the reads had weak V/J assignments (E-value above 1e-6), no CDR3, stop codons, out-of-frame junctions, or ambiguous translated residues. V3J clonotypes were defined by identical inferred V gene, J gene, and CDR3 amino acid sequence. Percentage overlap between repertoires was calculated by dividing the number of shared unique clonotypes by the size of the smaller repertoire. Repertoire richness was assessed with RTK rarefaction, the Chao1 estimator, and Recon v2.1 estimates of unobserved clonotypes. This immuneACCESS table, as held by TCRdb, lists in-frame sequences with V and J called but not all clones. Of the missing ones, under half trace to an unresolved V gene in checked studies; the others have no known cause. The D gene and trimming were derived from the DNA, and the V and J assignments and clone size from that table. The sample data list hundreds of thousands of clones, and roughly three quarters of these were observed just once. The ten largest make up around 12% of the sample.

The germline V gene encodes CDR1 KGHSH and CDR2 LQKENI. V and J are trimmed by 5 bases and 3 bases, and the gene matches miss 4 bases of the junction. Measured from the cysteine to the phenylalanine, the CDR3 is 14 residues long. The CDR3 DNA has 42 bases and is translated from base 1. This clone occurred a few times. It has no known antigen specificity. Base qualities are not at hand, and no much larger clone is one base apart. What the study reported, not specific to this receptor: Because the study included a small number of donors, the genetic and exposure-history diversity represented was limited. Based on pairwise subsampling, the degree of clonotype sharing among donors was expected to be affected by sequencing depth. Sampling was restricted to blood, and TCR repertoires in tissue are likely to differ from TCR repertoires in blood.

The sequence was collected from a woman in her thirties or forties in good health. Some clones in this sample may be carry-over from other donors' samples. Material: PBMCs. The sequence links TRBV18 to TRBJ2-3, with TRBD1 identical over 8 junction bases. The CDR3 protein sequence reads: CASSSRTGTDTQYF. The nucleotide sequence is TGTGCCAGCTCATCAAGGACAGGGACAGATACGCAGTATTTT.